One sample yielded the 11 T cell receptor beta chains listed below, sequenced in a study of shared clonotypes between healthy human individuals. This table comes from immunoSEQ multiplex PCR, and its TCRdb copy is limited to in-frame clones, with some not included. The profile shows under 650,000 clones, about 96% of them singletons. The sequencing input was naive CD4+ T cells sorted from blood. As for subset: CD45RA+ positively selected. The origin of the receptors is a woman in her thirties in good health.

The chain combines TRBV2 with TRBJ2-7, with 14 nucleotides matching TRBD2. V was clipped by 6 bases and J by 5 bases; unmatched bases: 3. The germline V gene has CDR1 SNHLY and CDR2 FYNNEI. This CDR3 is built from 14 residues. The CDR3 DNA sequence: TGTGCCAGCAGAGGGACTAGCGGGAGCAACGAGCAGTACTTC. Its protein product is CASRGTSGSNEQYF.

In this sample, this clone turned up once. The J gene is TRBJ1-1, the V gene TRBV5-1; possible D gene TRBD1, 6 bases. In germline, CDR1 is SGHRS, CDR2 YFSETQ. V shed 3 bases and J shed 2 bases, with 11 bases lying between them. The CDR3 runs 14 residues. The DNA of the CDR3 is TGCGCCAGCAGCTCACGGACAGTCAACACTGAAGCTTTCTTT. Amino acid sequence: CASSSRTVNTEAFF.

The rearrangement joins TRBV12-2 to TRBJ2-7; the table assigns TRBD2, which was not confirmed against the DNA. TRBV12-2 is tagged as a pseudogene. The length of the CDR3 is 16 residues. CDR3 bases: TGTGCAAGTCGCTTAGCGGATAGCTACTGGCTCTACGAGCAGTACTTC. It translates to CASRLADSYWLYEQYF.

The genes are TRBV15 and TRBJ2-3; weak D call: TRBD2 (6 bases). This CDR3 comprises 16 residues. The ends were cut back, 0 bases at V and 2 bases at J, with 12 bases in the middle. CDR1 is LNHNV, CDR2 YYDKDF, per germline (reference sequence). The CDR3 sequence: CATSRELLAATDTQYF. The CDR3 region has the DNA TGTGCCACCAGCAGAGAATTACTAGCAGCCACAGATACGCAGTATTTT.

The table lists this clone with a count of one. The CDR3 DNA is TGTGCCAGCATGCTAGACACAAACCAAGAGACCCAGTACTTC. It translates to CASMLDTNQETQYF. The chain combines TRBV5-5 with TRBJ2-5; D gene uncertain. The germline gives CDR1 SGHKS, CDR2 YYEKEE (reference sequence). The CDR3 is 14 residues long. The ends were cut back, 6 bases at V and 0 bases at J, with 12 bases in the middle.

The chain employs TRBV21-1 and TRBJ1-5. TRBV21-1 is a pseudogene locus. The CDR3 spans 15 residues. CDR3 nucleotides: TGTGCCAGCAGCAGGCGAGGGATTGCAGATCAGCCCCAGCATTTT. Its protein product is CASSRRGIADQPQHF.

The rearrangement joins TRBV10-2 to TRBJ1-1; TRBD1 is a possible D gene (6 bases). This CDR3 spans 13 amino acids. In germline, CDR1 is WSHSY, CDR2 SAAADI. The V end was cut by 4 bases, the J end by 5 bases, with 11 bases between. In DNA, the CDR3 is TGCGCCAGCAGTGGAGGGGGGAGGACTGAAGCTTTCTTT. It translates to CASSGGGRTEAFF.

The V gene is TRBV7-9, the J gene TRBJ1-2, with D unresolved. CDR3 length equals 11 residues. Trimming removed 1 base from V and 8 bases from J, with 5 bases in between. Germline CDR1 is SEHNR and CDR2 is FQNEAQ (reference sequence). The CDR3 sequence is CASSLVGGYTF. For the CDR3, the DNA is TGTGCCAGCAGCTTAGTTGGGGGCTACACCTTC.

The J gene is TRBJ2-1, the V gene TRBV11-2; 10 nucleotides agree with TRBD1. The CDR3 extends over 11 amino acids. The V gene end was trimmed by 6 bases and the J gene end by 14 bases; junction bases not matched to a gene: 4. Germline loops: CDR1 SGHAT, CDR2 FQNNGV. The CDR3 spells CASRGDRGKFF. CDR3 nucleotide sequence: TGTGCCAGCAGGGGGGACAGGGGCAAGTTCTTC.

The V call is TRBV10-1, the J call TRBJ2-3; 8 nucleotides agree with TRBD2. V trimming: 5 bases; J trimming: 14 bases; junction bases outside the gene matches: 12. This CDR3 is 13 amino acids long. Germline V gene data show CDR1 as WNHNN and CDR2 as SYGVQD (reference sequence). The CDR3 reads CASSLSTGGPSYF. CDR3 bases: TGCGCCAGCAGTTTAAGCACGGGAGGGCCATCGTATTTT.

The CDR3 loop is CASSLAEEYIQYF. CDR3 in DNA: TGTGCCAGCAGCTTAGCGGAAGAATACATTCAGTACTTC. The chain couples TRBV7-8 to TRBJ2-4; D is uncertain. Deletions cut 0 bases from V and 8 bases from J, with 8 bases between. Per germline, CDR1 SGHVS and CDR2 FQNEAQ. This CDR3 region has 13 residues.